A single sample is the source of the 4 T cell receptor beta chains below, sequenced in a study of glioma-infiltrating T cells. Amplification of TCR alpha and beta CDR3 regions from RNA used iRepertoire nested multiplex PCR. TCRdb re-called the multiplex PCR reads through MiXCR, storing one row per CDR3 protein. The data contain about 93,000 distinct CDR3 sequences, about 40% of them singletons. The sequenced sample was glioma tissue, nonneoplastic brain tissue, or PBMCs (not recorded which). Receptor source: a human donor with low-grade glioma or glioblastoma, undergoing nonglioma brain surgery, or in good health (not recorded which).

The genes are TRBV7-2 and TRBJ2-5; D perhaps matches TRBD2 (7 bases). The CDR3 totals 13 residues. The germline V and J ends were trimmed by 11 bases and 2 bases, with 15 bases remaining between them. Germline V gene lookup returns CDR1 SGHTA and CDR2 FQGNSA. The CDR3 nucleotides read TGTGCCCGGAGGGGGGGTCTGCAAGAGACCCAGTACTTC. The encoded protein is CARRGGLQETQYF.

This clonotype has a count of ten or more. The CDR3 loop is CAISGGTSGSTEQFF. CDR3 bases: TGTGCCATCAGTGGAGGGACTAGCGGGAGTACTGAGCAGTTCTTC. The chain uses TRBV10-3 and TRBJ2-1, with 14 bases that match TRBD2. V lost 4 bases, J lost 9 bases, and 5 bases stayed unmatched. The length of the CDR3 is 15 residues. Germline assignment: CDR1 ENHRY and CDR2 SYGVKD.

The genes are TRBV6-1 and TRBJ1-1, with D hard to call. With 2 bases removed from V and 1 base from J, the gap between germline ends came to 8 bases. The CDR3 has 14 residues. Germline values: CDR1 MNHNS, CDR2 SASEGT. CDR3 in amino acids: CASSEISRNTEAFF. CDR3 in DNA: TGTGCCAGCAGTGAAATTAGCAGGAACACTGAAGCTTTCTTT.

About this clonotype: A read error is likely, as this CDR3 ends without the conserved phenylalanine or tryptophan. Because the CDR3's place on the DNA is in doubt, the DNA is left out and the CDR3 is given as listed by TCRdb. The J gene is TRBJ2-3, the V gene TRBV6-1; TRBD2, the D gene given by the table, was not confirmed from the DNA. The CDR3 is 16 residues long, counting both termini. The V gene's germline CDR1 is MNHNS and CDR2 SASEGT. The CDR3 loop reads CASSPLAGALTDTKYL.